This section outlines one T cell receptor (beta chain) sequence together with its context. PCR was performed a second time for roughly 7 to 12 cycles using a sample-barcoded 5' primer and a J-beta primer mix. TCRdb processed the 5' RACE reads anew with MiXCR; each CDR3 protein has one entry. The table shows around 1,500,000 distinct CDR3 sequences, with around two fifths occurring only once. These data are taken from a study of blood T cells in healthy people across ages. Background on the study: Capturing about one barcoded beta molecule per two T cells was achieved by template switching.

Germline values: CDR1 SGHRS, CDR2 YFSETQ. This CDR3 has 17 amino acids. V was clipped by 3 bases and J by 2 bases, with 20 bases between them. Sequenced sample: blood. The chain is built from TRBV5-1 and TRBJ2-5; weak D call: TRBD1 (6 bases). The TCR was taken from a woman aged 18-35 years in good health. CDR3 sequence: CASSSFGGWEAQETQYF. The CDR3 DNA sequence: TGCGCCAGCAGCTCGTTTGGGGGCTGGGAAGCGCAAGAGACCCAGTACTTC.